What follows are 11 T cell receptor beta chains derived from one specimen sequenced in a study of T-cell reconstitution after alpha-beta-depleted transplantation in children listed by TCRdb under 2016. Libraries were built with PCR. The instrument was an Illumina HiSeq 2500. To normalize quantification of the TCRbeta repertoire, the TCR libraries were built with molecular barcoding that relied on unique molecular identifiers. Using fastp at Q25 and MiXCR, TCRdb reprocessed the public reads and kept productive beta chains. Entries are consolidated by CDR3 protein sequence, retaining the most common genes and DNA. Across this sample there are around 200,000 distinct CDR3 sequences, with about a tenth seen only once. Around 6.2% of the sample belongs to the ten largest clones. The sample in question was PBMCs from the stem cell graft donor, obtained from the stem cell graft. The receptors derive from a human donor who donated a stem cell graft to a child with acute lymphoblastic leukemia.

Ten or more counts support this clonotype. The gene calls are TRBV27 and TRBJ2-1, with D possibly matching TRBD1 (6 bases). The CDR3 has 16 amino acids. The ends were cut back, 1 base at V and 1 base at J, with 11 bases in the middle. CDR1 MNHEY and CDR2 SMNVEV come from the germline V gene (reference sequence). CDR3 DNA sequence: TGTGCCAGCAGTTTATATGGACAGCTATCCTACAATGAGCAGTTCTTC. It is translated as CASSLYGQLSYNEQFF.

V and J are TRBV2 and TRBJ1-1; D uncertain. Germline assignment: CDR1 SNHLY and CDR2 FYNNEI. CDR3 length: 11 amino acids. The V end lost 6 bases, the J end lost 7 bases, and 9 bases lay between the germline ends. The CDR3 DNA is TGTGCCAGCAGACCAGTTTATGAAGCTTTCTTT. This translates into CASRPVYEAFF. Full variable domain (remainder filled in from reference TRBV2 and TRBJ1-1): EPEVTQTPSHQVTQMGQEVILRCVPISNHLYFYWYRQILGQKVEFLVSFYNNEISEKSEIFDDQFSVERPDGSNFTLKIRSTKLEDSAMYFCASRPVYEAFFGQGTRLTVV.

A few counts support this clonotype. J is TRBJ2-1 and V is TRBV5-1; 8 bases map to TRBD1. CDR3 size: 17 residues. Germline V gene sequence: CDR1 SGHRS, CDR2 YFSETQ. J was trimmed by 4 bases and V by 4 bases; bases with no gene match: 13. The CDR3 sequence: CASSVTAGGADYNEQFF. The CDR3 coding sequence is TGCGCCAGCAGCGTGACGGCAGGGGGCGCGGATTACAATGAGCAGTTCTTC.

This sequence joins TRBV25-1 and TRBJ2-7; perhaps TRBD1 as D (6 bases). V shed 2 bases and J shed 0 bases, with 14 bases lying between them. Germline V gene sequence: CDR1 MGHDK, CDR2 SYGVNS. This CDR3 has 16 residues. CDR3 loop: CASSEVRGYSSYEQYF. CDR3 coding DNA: TGTGCCAGCAGTGAAGTAAGGGGGTACAGCTCCTACGAGCAGTACTTC.

The V call is TRBV11-2, the J call TRBJ2-7; D unclear. The CDR3 has 12 amino acids. Trimming left V 1 base short and J 6 bases short, with 7 bases between. CDR1 SGHAT and CDR2 FQNNGV come from the germline V gene. CDR3 region: CASSLVIGEQYF. The CDR3 DNA follows: TGTGCCAGCAGCTTAGTTATCGGCGAGCAGTACTTC.

V and J are TRBV4-1 and TRBJ1-2; no firm D call. The CDR3 is 12 amino acids. V gave up 0 bases and J gave up 8 bases, with 7 bases separating them. Germline-derived CDR1 and CDR2 are MGHRA and YSYEKL. CDR3 residues: CASSQDSYGYTF. CDR3 DNA: TGCGCCAGCAGCCAAGATTCCTACGGCTACACCTTC.

This clonotype was counted many times. This chain uses TRBV20-1 with TRBJ2-6; D gene ambiguous. V lost 0 bases, J lost 0 bases, and 6 bases lay in between. Germline V gene sequence: CDR1 DFQATT, CDR2 SNEGSKA (reference sequence). The CDR3 contains 15 residues. The chain's CDR3 is CSARDDPSGANVLTF. Written as DNA, the CDR3 is TGCAGTGCTAGAGATGATCCCTCTGGGGCCAACGTCCTGACTTTC.

This clonotype was seen ten or more times. The chain couples TRBV12-3 or TRBV12-4 to TRBJ2-7; TRBD2 matches 16 bases. The CDR3 runs to 16 residues. The V gene end was trimmed by 3 bases and the J gene end by 2 bases; junction bases not matched to a gene: 1. The chain's CDR3 is CASSLGTSGGAYEQYF. The CDR3 coding sequence is TGTGCCAGCAGTTTGGGGACTAGCGGGGGGGCCTACGAGCAGTACTTC.

In this sample, this clonotype turned up many times. The V gene is TRBV5-1, the J gene TRBJ2-5; D may correspond to TRBD1 or TRBD2 (6 bases each). Germline CDR1 SGHRS, CDR2 YFSETQ. This CDR3 is 16 amino acids long. V was shortened by 0 bases and J by 4 bases, with 16 bases between the two germline ends. The CDR3 nucleotides read TGCGCCAGCAGCTTGGCGCCGGGGGCCAGGGGAGAGACCCAGTACTTC. This codes for CASSLAPGARGETQYF.

The chain has TRBV20-1 and TRBJ2-7; unclear D gene. Germline V CDR1 and CDR2: DFQATT, SNEGSKA (reference sequence). This CDR3 region has 15 residues. V lost 0 bases to trimming and J lost 7 bases, with 19 bases between them. The CDR3 region has the DNA TGCAGTGCTAGAGATCTCACTGGGGATCTTTGGGAGCAGTACTTC. Translating gives CSARDLTGDLWEQYF.

As for this clonotype: A read error may be the cause here, since a much bigger clone is one base away. The chain joins TRBV12-3 or TRBV12-4 to TRBJ2-3; possible D gene TRBD1, 6 bases. The CDR3 length is 13 residues. Between the trimmed V and J ends, which lost 4 bases and 1 base, there was a span of 6 bases. CDR3 in DNA: TGTGCCAGCAGTTACAGGGGCACAGATACGCAGTATTTT. Protein product: CASSYRGTDTQYF.